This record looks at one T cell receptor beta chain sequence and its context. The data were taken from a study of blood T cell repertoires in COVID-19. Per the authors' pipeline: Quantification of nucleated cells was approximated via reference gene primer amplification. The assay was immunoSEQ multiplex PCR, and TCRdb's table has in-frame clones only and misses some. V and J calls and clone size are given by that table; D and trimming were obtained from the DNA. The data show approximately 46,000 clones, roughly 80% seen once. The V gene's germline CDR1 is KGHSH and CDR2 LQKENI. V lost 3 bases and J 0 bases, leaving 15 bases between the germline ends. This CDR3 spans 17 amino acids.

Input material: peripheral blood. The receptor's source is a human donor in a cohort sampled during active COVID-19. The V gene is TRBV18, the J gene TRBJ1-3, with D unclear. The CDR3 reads CASSPPGRALSGNTIYF. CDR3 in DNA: TGTGCCAGCTCACCCCCTGGGAGGGCCCTCTCTGGAAACACCATATATTTT.